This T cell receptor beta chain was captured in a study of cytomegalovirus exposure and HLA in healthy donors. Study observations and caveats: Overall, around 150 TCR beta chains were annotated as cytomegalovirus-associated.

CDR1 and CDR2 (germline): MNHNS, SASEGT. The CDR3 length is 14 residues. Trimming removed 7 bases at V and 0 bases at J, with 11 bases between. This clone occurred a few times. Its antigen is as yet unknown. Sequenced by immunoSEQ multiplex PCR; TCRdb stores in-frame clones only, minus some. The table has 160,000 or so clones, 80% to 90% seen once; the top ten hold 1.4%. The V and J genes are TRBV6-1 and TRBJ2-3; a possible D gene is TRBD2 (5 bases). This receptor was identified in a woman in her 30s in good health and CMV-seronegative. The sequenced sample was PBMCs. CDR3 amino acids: CASIGTSSTDTQYF. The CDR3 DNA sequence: TGTGCCAGCATTGGTACTAGTAGCACAGATACGCAGTATTTT.